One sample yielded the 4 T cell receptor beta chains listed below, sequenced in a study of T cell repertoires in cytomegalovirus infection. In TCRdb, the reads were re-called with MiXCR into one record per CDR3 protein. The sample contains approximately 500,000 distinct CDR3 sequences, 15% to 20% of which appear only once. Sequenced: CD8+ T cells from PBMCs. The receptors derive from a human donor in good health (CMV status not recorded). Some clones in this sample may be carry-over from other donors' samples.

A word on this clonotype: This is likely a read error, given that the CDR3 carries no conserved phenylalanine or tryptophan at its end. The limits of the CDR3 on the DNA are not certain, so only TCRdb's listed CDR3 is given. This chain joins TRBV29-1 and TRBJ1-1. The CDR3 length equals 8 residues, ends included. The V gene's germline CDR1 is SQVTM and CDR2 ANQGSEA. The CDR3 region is CSVDGGVG.

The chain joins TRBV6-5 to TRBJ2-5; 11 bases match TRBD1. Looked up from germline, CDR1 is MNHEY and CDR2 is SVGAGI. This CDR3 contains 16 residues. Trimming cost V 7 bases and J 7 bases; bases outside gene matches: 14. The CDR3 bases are TGTGCCAGCACCTGTGGGGGGACAGGGGGTTGTGGGACCCAGTACTTC. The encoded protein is CASTCGGTGGCGTQYF.

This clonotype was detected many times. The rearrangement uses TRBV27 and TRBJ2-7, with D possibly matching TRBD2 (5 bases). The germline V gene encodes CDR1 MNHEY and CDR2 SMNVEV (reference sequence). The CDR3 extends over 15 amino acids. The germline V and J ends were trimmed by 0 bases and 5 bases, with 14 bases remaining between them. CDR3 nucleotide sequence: TGTGCCAGCAGTTTATCGTTTGAGGGTTACAACGAGCAGTACTTC. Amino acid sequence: CASSLSFEGYNEQYF.

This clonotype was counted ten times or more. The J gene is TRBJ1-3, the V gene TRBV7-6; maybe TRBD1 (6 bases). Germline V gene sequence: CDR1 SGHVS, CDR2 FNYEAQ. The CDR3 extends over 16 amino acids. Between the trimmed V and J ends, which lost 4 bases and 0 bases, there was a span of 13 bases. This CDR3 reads CASSSTQGFSGNTIYF. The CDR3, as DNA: TGTGCCAGCAGCTCAACACAGGGTTTCTCTGGAAACACCATATATTTT.